Listed here are 16 T cell receptor beta chains from one sample, sequenced in a study of CD8+ T cells in alopecia areata. Extraction of RNA preceded its reverse transcription into cDNA, which served as the sequencing template. Assay: immunoSEQ multiplex PCR; the TCRdb copy retains only in-frame clones and omits some. The profile shows about 210,000 clones, around 66% of them singletons. Treatment defined: oral pan-JAK inhibitor, 5-10 mg twice daily. The sequencing used CD4+ T cells sorted from blood, collected at week 4, from a patient treated with tofacitinib. The receptor set was obtained from a human donor with alopecia areata.

This rearrangement joins TRBV23-1 to TRBJ1-1, with D possibly matching TRBD1 (6 bases). TRBV23-1 is designated an ORF whose function remains uncertain. Trimming took off 10 bases at V and 4 bases at J, with 16 bases between the two ends. There are 13 residues in the CDR3. The CDR3 region has the DNA TGCGCCATCCCAGGGGTGGGGGGCACTGAAGCTTTCTTT. It encodes CAIPGVGGTEAFF.

This clone was found a few times. The chain couples TRBV30 to TRBJ2-1, with 10 bases lining up with TRBD2. The length of the CDR3 is 18 residues. The V segment lost 4 bases and the J segment 4 bases; nucleotides outside the gene matches: 16. Germline V lookup: CDR1 GTSNPN, CDR2 SVGIG (reference sequence). CDR3 coding DNA: TGTGCCTGGAACCTCCGTCTCTCTAGCGGGGGTGGTTACAATGAGCAGTTCTTC. It yields the protein CAWNLRLSSGGGYNEQFF.

The chain combines TRBV30 with TRBJ1-5, with D unresolved. This CDR3 region has 13 residues. The V gene's germline CDR1 is GTSNPN and CDR2 SVGIG (reference sequence). The germline V and J ends were trimmed by 2 bases and 6 bases, with 11 bases remaining between them. CDR3 sequence (DNA): TGTGCCTGGAGTTGGTCTGCGAGTCAGCCCCAGCATTTT. Residues: CAWSWSASQPQHF.

This clone showed up just a few times. The chain carries TRBV7-9 and TRBJ2-5, with 8 bases matching TRBD1. The length of the CDR3 is 13 residues. With 5 bases clipped from V and 5 bases from J, the junction kept 4 bases outside the gene matches. CDR1 and CDR2 from the germline V gene are SEHNR and FQNEAQ (reference sequence). The CDR3 DNA follows: TGTGCCAGCAGCGACAGGGACAGGGAGACCCAGTACTTC. Translating gives CASSDRDRETQYF.

This chain links TRBV7-2 with TRBJ2-1, with 10 positions matching TRBD2. V shed 5 bases and J 2 bases; nucleotides not matched to a gene: 3. Germline lookup yields CDR1 SGHTA and CDR2 FQGNSA. The CDR3 runs to 15 residues. CDR3 nucleotides: TGTGCCAGCAGCCCTAGCGGGGGCACCTACAATGAGCAGTTCTTC. It specifies CASSPSGGTYNEQFF.

The rearrangement uses TRBV6-5 and TRBJ2-5; D not resolved. V lost 5 bases and J lost 7, with 17 bases in between. The CDR3 is made up of 14 amino acids. Germline V gives CDR1 MNHEY, CDR2 SVGAGI. CDR3 sequence (DNA): TGTGCCAGCAGTCCCGACGGTACCTCGCGGACCCAGTACTTC. This translates into CASSPDGTSRTQYF.

This clone was detected a few times. The chain has TRBV15 and TRBJ2-7; D might be TRBD2 (7 bases). The CDR3 runs to 16 residues. Trimming left V 0 bases short and J 7 bases short, with 19 bases between. Germline V gene data show CDR1 as LNHNV and CDR2 as YYDKDF (reference sequence). CDR3 region: CATSRDVGQGGGEQYF. CDR3 nucleotide sequence: TGTGCCACCAGCAGAGATGTGGGACAAGGGGGAGGGGAGCAGTACTTC.

This clone turned up a few times. This sequence joins TRBV7-2 and TRBJ2-2, with D uncertain. Deletions cut 2 bases from V and 5 bases from J, with 12 bases between. Germline V gene data show CDR1 as SGHTA and CDR2 as FQGNSA. This CDR3 is built from 15 residues. CDR3 loop: CASSLYGSGTGELFF. The CDR3 bases are TGTGCCAGCAGCTTATACGGTAGTGGGACCGGGGAGCTGTTTTTT. The full variable domain, rest sourced from reference TRBV7-2 and TRBJ2-2, is GAGVSQSPSNKVTEKGKDVELRCDPISGHTALYWYRQSLGQGLEFLIYFQGNSAPDKSGLPSDRFSAERTGGSVSTLTIQRTQQEDSAVYLCASSLYGSGTGELFFGEGSRLTVL.

The chain joins TRBV30 to TRBJ2-3; D remains unclear. CDR3 length: 12 residues. The germline V gene has CDR1 GTSNPN and CDR2 SVGIG (reference sequence). Trimming stripped 0 bases from V and 3 bases from J, with 4 bases between. In nucleotides, the CDR3 is TGTGCCTGGAGTGTACATACAGATACGCAGTATTTT. Amino acid sequence: CAWSVHTDTQYF.

The table lists this clone with a few counts. The rearrangement uses TRBV29-1 and TRBJ2-2, with D perhaps assigned TRBD1 or TRBD2 (5 bases each). This CDR3 spans 12 amino acids. Trimming stripped 6 bases from V and 5 bases from J, with 10 bases between. Germline loops: CDR1 SQVTM, CDR2 ANQGSEA. In DNA form, the CDR3 reads TGCAGCGTAGACTACAGGACCGGGGAGCTGTTTTTT. This sequence encodes CSVDYRTGELFF.

The chain carries TRBV7-9 and TRBJ1-2, with D uncertain. Germline values: CDR1 SEHNR, CDR2 FQNEAQ (reference sequence). The CDR3 consists of 15 residues. V gave up 4 bases and J gave up 0 bases, with 12 bases separating them. CDR3: CASSSRTATNYGYTF. The CDR3, as DNA: TGTGCCAGCAGCTCGAGGACCGCCACTAACTATGGCTACACCTTC.

The chain has TRBV4-2 and TRBJ2-1; 8 positions match TRBD2. Looked up from germline, CDR1 is LGHNA and CDR2 is YNFKEQ. This CDR3 contains 16 residues. After removal of 0 bases from V and 4 bases from J, the junction contained 5 bases not matched to a gene. CDR3 residues: CASSQDPSGGYNEQFF. The CDR3 nucleotides are TGTGCCAGCAGCCAAGATCCCAGCGGGGGATACAATGAGCAGTTCTTC.

The gene calls are TRBV9 and TRBJ2-7; D remains ambiguous. V gave up 4 bases and J gave up 5 bases, with 19 bases separating them. CDR3 length: 15 residues. In germline, CDR1 is SGDLS, CDR2 YYNGEE. This CDR3 reads CASSLHGAVPNEQYF. CDR3 in DNA: TGTGCCAGCAGCCTCCACGGTGCGGTCCCCAACGAGCAGTACTTC.

A remark on this clone: A clone one base away is much larger, so this may be a read error. Other DNA sequences in this specimen translate into the identical CDR3. This chain connects TRBV7-2 to TRBJ1-1, with D possibly TRBD1 on 6 matching bases. Germline CDR1 reads SGHTA; CDR2 reads FQGNSA. The CDR3 totals 13 residues. The V and J ends lost 5 bases and 1 base respectively, with 8 bases between them. The CDR3 sequence: CASSLQGNTEAFF. In DNA, the CDR3 is TGTGCCAGCAGCCTACAGGGGAACACTGAAGCTTTCTTT. The whole variable domain, remainder taken from reference TRBV7-2 and TRBJ1-1, is GAGVSQSPSNKVTEKGKDVELRCDPISGHTALYWYRQSLGQGLEFLIYFQGNSAPDKSGLPSDRFSAERTGGSVSTLTIQRTQQEDSAVYLCASSLQGNTEAFFGQGTRLTVV.

The rearrangement uses TRBV29-1 and TRBJ1-2; D gene unclear. The germline gives CDR1 SQVTM, CDR2 ANQGSEA. CDR3 length equals 13 residues. Trimming took 3 bases from V and 6 from J, leaving 14 bases between them. CDR3 loop: CSVEVRRRDGYTF. Written as DNA, the CDR3 is TGCAGCGTTGAGGTCCGCAGGCGTGATGGCTACACCTTC.

The chain carries TRBV11-2 and TRBJ1-6; D unclear. This CDR3 is 16 amino acids long. V gave up 5 bases and J gave up 5 bases, with 16 bases separating them. Germline CDR1 and CDR2: SGHAT and FQNNGV. In DNA, the CDR3 is TGTGCCAGCAGCCTTTTTTCCCAGTTTAATAATTCACCCCTCCACTTT. It specifies CASSLFSQFNNSPLHF.